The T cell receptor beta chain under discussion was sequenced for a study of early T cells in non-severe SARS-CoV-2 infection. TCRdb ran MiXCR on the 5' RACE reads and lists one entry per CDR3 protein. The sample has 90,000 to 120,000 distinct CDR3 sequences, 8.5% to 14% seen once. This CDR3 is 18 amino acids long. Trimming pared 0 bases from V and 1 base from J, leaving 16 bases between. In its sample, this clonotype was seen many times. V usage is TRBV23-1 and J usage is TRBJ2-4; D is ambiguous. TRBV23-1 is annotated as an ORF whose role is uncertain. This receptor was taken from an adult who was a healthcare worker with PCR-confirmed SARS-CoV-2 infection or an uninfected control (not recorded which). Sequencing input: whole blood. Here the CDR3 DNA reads TGCGCCAGCAGTCAATCCCACACTATACACACCGCCAAAAACATTCAGTACTTC. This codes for CASSQSHTIHTAKNIQYF.